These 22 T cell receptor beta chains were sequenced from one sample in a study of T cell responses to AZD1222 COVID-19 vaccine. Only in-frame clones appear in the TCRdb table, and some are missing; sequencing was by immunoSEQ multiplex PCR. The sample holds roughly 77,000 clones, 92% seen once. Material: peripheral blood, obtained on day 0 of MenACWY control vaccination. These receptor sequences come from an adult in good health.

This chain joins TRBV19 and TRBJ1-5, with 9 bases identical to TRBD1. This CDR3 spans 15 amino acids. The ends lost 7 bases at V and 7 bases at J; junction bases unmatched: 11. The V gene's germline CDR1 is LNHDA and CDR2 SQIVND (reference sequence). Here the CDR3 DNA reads TGTGCCAGTACCGATTCAGGACAGGGGTGGCAGCCCCAGCATTTT. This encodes CASTDSGQGWQPQHF.

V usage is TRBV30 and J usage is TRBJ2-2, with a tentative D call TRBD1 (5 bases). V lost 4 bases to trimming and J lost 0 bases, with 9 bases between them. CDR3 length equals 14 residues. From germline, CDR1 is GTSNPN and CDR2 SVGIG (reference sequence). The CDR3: CAWIEQANTGELFF. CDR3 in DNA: TGTGCCTGGATTGAACAGGCGAACACCGGGGAGCTGTTTTTT.

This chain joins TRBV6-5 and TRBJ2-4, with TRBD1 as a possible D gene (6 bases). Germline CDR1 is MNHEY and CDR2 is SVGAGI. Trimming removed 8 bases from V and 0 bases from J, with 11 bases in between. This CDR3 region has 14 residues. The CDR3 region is CASRDILAKNIQYF. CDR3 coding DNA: TGTGCCAGCCGGGACATTCTAGCCAAAAACATTCAGTACTTC.

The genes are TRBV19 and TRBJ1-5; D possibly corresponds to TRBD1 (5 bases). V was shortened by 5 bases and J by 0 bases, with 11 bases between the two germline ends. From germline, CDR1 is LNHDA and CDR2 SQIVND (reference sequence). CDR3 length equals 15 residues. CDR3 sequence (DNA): TGTGCCAGTAGTCCTCAGGGTAATAGCAATCAGCCCCAGCATTTT. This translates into CASSPQGNSNQPQHF.

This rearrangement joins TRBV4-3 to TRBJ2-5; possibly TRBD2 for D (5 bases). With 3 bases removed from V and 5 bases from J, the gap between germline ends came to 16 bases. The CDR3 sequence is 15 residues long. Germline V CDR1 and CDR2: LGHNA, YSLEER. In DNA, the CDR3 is TGCGCCAGCAGCCATCGCGGGTCGGGAAGGGAGACCCAGTACTTC. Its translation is CASSHRGSGRETQYF.

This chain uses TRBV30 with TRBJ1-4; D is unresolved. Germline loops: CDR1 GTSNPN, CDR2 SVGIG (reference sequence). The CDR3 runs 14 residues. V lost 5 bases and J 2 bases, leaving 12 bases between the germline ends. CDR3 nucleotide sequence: TGTGCCTGGCTTCATACTGGGACTAATGAAAAACTGTTTTTT. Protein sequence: CAWLHTGTNEKLFF.

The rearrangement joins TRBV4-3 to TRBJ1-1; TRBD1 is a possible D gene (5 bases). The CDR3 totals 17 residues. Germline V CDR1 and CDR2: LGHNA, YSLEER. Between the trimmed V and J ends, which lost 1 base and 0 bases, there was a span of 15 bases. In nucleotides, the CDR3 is TGCGCCAGCAGCCAAGCGGTCGGGGGATACATGAACACTGAAGCTTTCTTT. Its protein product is CASSQAVGGYMNTEAFF.

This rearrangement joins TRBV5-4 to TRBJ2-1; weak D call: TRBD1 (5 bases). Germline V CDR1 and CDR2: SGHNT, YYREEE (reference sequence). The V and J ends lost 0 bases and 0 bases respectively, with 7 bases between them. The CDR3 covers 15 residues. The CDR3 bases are TGTGCCAGCAGCTTGGACAGGAACTCCTACAATGAGCAGTTCTTC. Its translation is CASSLDRNSYNEQFF.

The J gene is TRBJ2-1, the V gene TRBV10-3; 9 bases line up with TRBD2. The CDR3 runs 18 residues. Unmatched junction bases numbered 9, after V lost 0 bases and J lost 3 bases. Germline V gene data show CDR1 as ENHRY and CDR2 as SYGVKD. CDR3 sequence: CAISESLVRSGSYNEQFF. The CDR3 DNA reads TGTGCCATCAGTGAGTCCCTAGTCCGTAGCGGGAGCTACAATGAGCAGTTCTTC.

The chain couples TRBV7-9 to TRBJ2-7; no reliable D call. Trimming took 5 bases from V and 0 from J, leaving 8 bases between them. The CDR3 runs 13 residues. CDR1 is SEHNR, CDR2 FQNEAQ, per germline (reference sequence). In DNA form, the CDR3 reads TGTGCCAGCAGCCCATCAGACTCCTACGAGCAGTACTTC. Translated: CASSPSDSYEQYF.

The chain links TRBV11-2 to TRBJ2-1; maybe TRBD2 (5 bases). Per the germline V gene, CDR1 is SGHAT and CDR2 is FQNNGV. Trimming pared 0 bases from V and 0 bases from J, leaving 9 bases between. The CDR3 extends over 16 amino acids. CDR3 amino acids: CASSLEDSSSYNEQFF. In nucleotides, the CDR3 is TGTGCCAGCAGCTTAGAGGACTCGAGCTCCTACAATGAGCAGTTCTTC.

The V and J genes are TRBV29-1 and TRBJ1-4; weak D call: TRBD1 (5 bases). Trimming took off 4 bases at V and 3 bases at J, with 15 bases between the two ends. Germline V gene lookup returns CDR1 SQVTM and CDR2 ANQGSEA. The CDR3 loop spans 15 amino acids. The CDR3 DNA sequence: TGCAGCGTTGGCGGGGGGTCCTGGGCTAATGAAAAACTGTTTTTT. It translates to CSVGGGSWANEKLFF.

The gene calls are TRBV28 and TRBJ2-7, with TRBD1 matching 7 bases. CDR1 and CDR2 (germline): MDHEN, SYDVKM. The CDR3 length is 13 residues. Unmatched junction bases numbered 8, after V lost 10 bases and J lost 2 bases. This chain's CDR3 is CATLSRGPYEQYF. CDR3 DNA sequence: TGTGCCACCCTTTCGAGGGGGCCCTACGAGCAGTACTTC.

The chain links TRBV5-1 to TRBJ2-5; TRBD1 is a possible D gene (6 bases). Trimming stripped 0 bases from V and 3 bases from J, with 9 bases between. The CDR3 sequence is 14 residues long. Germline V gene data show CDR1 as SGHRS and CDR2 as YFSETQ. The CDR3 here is CASSLGTVKETQYF. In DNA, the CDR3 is TGCGCCAGCAGCTTGGGGACAGTCAAAGAGACCCAGTACTTC.

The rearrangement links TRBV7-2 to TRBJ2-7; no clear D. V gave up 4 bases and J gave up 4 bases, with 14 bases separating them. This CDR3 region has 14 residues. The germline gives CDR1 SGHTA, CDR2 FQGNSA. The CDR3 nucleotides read TGTGCCAGCAGCTGGCTCCATGGTCCTTACGAGCAGTACTTC. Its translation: CASSWLHGPYEQYF.

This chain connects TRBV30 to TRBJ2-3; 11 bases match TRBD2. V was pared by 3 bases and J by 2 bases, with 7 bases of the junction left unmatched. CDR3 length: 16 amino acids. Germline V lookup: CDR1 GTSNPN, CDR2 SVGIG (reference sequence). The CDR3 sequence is CAWRGLAAPSTDTQYF. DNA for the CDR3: TGTGCCTGGAGGGGACTAGCGGCCCCTTCCACAGATACGCAGTATTTT.

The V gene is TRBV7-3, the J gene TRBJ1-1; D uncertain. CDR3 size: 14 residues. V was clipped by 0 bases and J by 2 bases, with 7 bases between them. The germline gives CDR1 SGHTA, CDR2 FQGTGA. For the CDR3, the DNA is TGTGCCAGCAGCTTAACAGGAGGCAACACTGAAGCTTTCTTT. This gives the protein CASSLTGGNTEAFF.

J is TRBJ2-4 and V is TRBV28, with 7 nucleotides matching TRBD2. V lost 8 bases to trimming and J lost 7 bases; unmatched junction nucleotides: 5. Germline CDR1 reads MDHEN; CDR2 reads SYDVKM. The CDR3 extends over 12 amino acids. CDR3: CASGSGDNIQYF. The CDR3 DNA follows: TGTGCCAGCGGAAGCGGGGACAACATTCAGTACTTC.

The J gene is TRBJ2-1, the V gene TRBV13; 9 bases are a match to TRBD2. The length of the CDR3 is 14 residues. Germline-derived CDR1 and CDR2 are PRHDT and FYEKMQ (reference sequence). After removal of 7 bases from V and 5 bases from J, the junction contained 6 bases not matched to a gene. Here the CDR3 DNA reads TGTGCCAGCAAACTAGCGGGTATCCACAATGAGCAGTTCTTC. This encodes CASKLAGIHNEQFF.

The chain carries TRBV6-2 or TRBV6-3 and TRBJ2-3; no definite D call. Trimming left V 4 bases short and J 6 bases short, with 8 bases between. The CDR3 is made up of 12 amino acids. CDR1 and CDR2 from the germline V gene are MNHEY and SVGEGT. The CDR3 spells CASSSLSDTQYF. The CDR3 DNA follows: TGTGCCAGCAGTTCCCTCTCTGATACGCAGTATTTT.

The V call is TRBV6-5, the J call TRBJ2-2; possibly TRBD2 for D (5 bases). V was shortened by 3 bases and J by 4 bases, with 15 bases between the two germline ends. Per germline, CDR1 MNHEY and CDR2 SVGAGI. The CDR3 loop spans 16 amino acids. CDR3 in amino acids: CASSYEGRGPTGELFF. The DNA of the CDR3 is TGTGCCAGCAGTTATGAGGGCCGAGGTCCCACCGGGGAGCTGTTTTTT.

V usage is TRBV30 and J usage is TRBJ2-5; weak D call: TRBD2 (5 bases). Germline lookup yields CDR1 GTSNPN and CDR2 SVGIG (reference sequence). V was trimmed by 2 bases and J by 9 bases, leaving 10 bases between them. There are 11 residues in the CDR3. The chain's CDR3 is CAWSLAEAQYF. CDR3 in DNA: TGTGCCTGGAGTTTGGCGGAGGCCCAGTACTTC.